This T cell receptor beta chain was profiled in a study of T-cell reconstitution after alpha-beta-depleted transplantation in children. The TCRbeta library was prepared with unique molecular identifiers. TCRdb passed the PCR reads through MiXCR, listing each CDR3 protein once. The repertoire includes 700,000 to 950,000 distinct CDR3 sequences, roughly 15% of them detected once, and around 5.3% sits in the top ten. Germline CDR1 SGHRS, CDR2 YFSETQ. V gave up 2 bases and J gave up 4 bases, with 13 bases separating them. The length of the CDR3 is 15 residues. On this clonotype itself: What it binds is not known.

Study-wide findings and caveats: When one year had passed after transplant, most T-cell counts and diversity came from newly produced T cells.

This specimen consisted of PBMCs, mostly from graft donor cells, obtained 360 days after TCRalphabeta/CD19-depleted stem cell transplant. This TCR came from a male patient under 18 who had a stem cell transplant for acute lymphoblastic leukemia, so the T cells may come from the graft donor. The V call is TRBV5-1, the J call TRBJ2-4; D possibly corresponds to TRBD2 (6 bases). DNA of the CDR3: TGCGCCAGCAGCTTCCACCTCCGGGAGAAAAACATTCAGTACTTC. Translating gives CASSFHLREKNIQYF.